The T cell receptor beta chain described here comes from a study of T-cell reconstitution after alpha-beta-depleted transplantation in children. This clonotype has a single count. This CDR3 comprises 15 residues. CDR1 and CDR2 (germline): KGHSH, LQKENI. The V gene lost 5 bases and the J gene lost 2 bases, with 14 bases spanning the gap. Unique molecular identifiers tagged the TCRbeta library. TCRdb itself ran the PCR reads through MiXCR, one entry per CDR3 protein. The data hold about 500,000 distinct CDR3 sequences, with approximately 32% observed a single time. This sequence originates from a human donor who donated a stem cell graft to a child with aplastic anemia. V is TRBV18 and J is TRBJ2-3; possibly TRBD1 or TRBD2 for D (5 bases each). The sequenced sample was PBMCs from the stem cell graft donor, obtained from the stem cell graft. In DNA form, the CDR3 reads TGTGCCAGCTCATCGCCAAGCGGACACACAGATACGCAGTATTTT. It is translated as CASSSPSGHTDTQYF. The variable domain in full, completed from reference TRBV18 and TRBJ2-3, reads NAGVMQNPRHLVRRRGQEARLRCSPMKGHSHVYWYRQLPEEGLKFMVYLQKENIIDESGMPKERFSAEFPKEGPSILRIQQVVRGDSAAYFCASSSPSGHTDTQYFGPGTRLTVL.